The 21 T cell receptor beta chains reported below all come from one sample, sequenced in a study of Tregs in tolerant kidney transplant recipients. The data were produced by immunoSEQ multiplex PCR, yet TCRdb's version contains in-frame clones alone and is incomplete. Recorded for this sample: roughly 50,000 clones. The sequenced sample was CD4+ T cells from blood, obtained before the transplant. The origin of the receptors is a human donor who received a combined kidney and bone marrow transplant.

With respect to this clone: Coverage ceases 3 residues before the CDR3 finishes, and the germline J gene fills in the end. The chain is built from TRBV18 and TRBJ2-1; maybe TRBD1 (5 bases). In germline, CDR1 is KGHSH, CDR2 LQKENI. The CDR3 consists of 15 residues. V was pared by 6 bases and J by 7 bases, with 19 bases between. CDR3 sequence: CASSRPRPQGNEQFF. The sequenced CDR3 bases are TGTGCCAGCTCCCGGCCGAGGCCCCAGGGAAATGAG.

Notes on this clone: The sequence runs out 3 residues before the end of the CDR3; the remainder is reconstructed from the germline J gene. The chain employs TRBV29-1 and TRBJ2-3; maybe TRBD2 (6 bases). The CDR3 extends over 11 amino acids. The V end was cut by 5 bases, the J end by 7 bases, with 10 bases between. Germline V CDR1 and CDR2: SQVTM, ANQGSEA. CDR3 bases read: TGCAGCGTTTGGGACTCACATACG. Translating it yields CSVWDSHT. Given in full, the CDR3 is CSVWDSHTQYF.

The sequenced part of the CDR3 DNA is TGCAGCGGTACAGGGGCCTGGGGCTCCTACAATGAG. This encodes CSGTGAWGSYNE. Given in full, the CDR3 is CSGTGAWGSYNEQFF. The chain links TRBV29-1 to TRBJ2-1, with 7 bases aligning to TRBD1. Coverage ceases 3 residues before the CDR3 finishes, and the germline J gene fills in the end. The germline CDR1 and CDR2 sequences are SQVTM and ANQGSEA. The ends lost 7 bases at V and 0 bases at J; junction bases unmatched: 9. The CDR3 sequence is 15 residues long.

On this clone itself: Read sequence stops 3 residues before the CDR3 end, and the germline J gene provides the missing end. V gene TRBV19 combines with J gene TRBJ2-2; TRBD1 aligns across 8 bases. The V and J ends lost 4 bases and 1 base, in that order; junction bases with no gene match: 2. From germline, CDR1 is LNHDA and CDR2 SQIVND (reference sequence). The CDR3 spans 15 residues. CDR3 DNA (partial): TGTGCCAGTAGTACTGGACAGGGGAACACCGGGGAG. Translated, it gives CASSTGQGNTGE. The entire CDR3 protein is CASSTGQGNTGELFF.

For this clone: The read terminates 3 residues before the CDR3 end, so the remaining end is supplied by the germline J gene. The rearrangement uses TRBV29-1 and TRBJ2-3; 7 nucleotides match TRBD2. V trimming: 3 bases; J trimming: 6 bases; junction bases outside the gene matches: 6. Per the germline V gene, CDR1 is SQVTM and CDR2 is ANQGSEA. CDR3 size: 13 residues. The CDR3 reads CSVEGGIRDTQYF. CDR3 DNA (partial): TGCAGCGTTGAGGGGGGGATTCGGGATACG.

Notes on this clone: The read stops 3 residues short of the end of the CDR3; the missing end is completed from the germline J gene. The rearrangement uses TRBV6-2 or TRBV6-3 and TRBJ2-6; TRBD2 might be the D (6 bases). Trimming took off 5 bases at V and 0 bases at J, with 14 bases between the two ends. The CDR3 totals 17 residues. CDR1 and CDR2 (germline): MNHEY, SVGEGT. The part of the CDR3 DNA that was read is TGTGCCAGCAGTAGGCCGGGACTTAGCTCTGGGGCCAACGTC. The encoded protein is CASSRPGLSSGANV. The CDR3, in full, reads CASSRPGLSSGANVLTF.

Points on this clone: Read coverage stops 3 residues before the CDR3 terminus; the germline J gene supplies the remainder. The V call is TRBV19, the J call TRBJ1-5; D remains ambiguous. The CDR3 length is 13 residues. Per germline, CDR1 LNHDA and CDR2 SQIVND (reference sequence). The V gene lost 4 bases and the J gene lost 1 base, with 5 bases spanning the gap. The sequenced CDR3 bases are TGTGCCAGTAGTAGCGGCAGCAATCAGCCC. Its protein product is CASSSGSNQP. From start to end, the CDR3 is CASSSGSNQPQHF. The complete variable domain, with remaining parts taken from reference TRBV19 and TRBJ1-5, reads DGGITQSPKYLFRKEGQNVTLSCEQNLNHDAMYWYRQDPGQGLRLIYYSQIVNDFQKGDIAEGYSVSREKKESFPLTVTSAQKNPTAFYLCASSSGSNQPQHFGDGTRLSIL.

Remarks on this clone: Read data end 3 residues before the CDR3 end; the end is taken from the germline J gene. This chain joins TRBV20-1 and TRBJ1-1; TRBD1 matches at 7 bases. Per germline, CDR1 DFQATT and CDR2 SNEGSKA (reference sequence). This CDR3 spans 15 amino acids. With 6 bases clipped from V and 0 bases from J, the junction kept 10 bases outside the gene matches. Here the CDR3 reads CSARGRGAMNTEAFF. CDR3 DNA (partial): TGCAGTGCCAGGGGGAGGGGGGCAATGAACACTGAA.

A remark on this clone: Read data end 3 residues before the CDR3 end; the end is taken from the germline J gene. The chain joins TRBV7-2 to TRBJ2-2; D not certain. Trimming cost V 2 bases and J 5 bases, with 9 bases left between them. CDR1 and CDR2 (germline): SGHTA, FQGNSA. This CDR3 has 14 amino acids. CDR3 amino acids: CASSLRLSTGELFF. Partial CDR3 DNA: TGTGCCAGCAGCTTAAGGCTTTCAACCGGGGAG.

Turning to this clone: The sequenced fragment ends 3 residues before the CDR3 boundary, so the rest is inferred from the germline J gene. This chain links TRBV6-1 with TRBJ2-2, with D unclear. The V and J ends lost 4 bases and 4 bases respectively, with 16 bases between them. The V gene's germline CDR1 is MNHNS and CDR2 SASEGT. The CDR3 spans 16 residues. CDR3 in amino acids: CASSGPGQWLTGELFF. The CDR3 bases that were read are TGTGCCAGCAGTGGGCCGGGTCAATGGCTCACCGGGGAG.

A word on this clone: Read sequence stops 3 residues before the CDR3 end, and the germline J gene provides the missing end. The rearrangement links TRBV18 to TRBJ1-2; 8 bases agree with TRBD1. Germline V gene lookup returns CDR1 KGHSH and CDR2 LQKENI. With 3 bases clipped from V and 0 bases from J, the junction kept 3 bases outside the gene matches. The CDR3 contains 15 residues. The part of the CDR3 DNA that was read is TGTGCCAGCTCACCCGGACAGGGAACTAACTATGGC. Its protein is CASSPGQGTNYG. The complete CDR3 reads CASSPGQGTNYGYTF. The entire variable domain, with the rest obtained from reference TRBV18 and TRBJ1-2, is as follows: NAGVMQNPRHLVRRRGQEARLRCSPMKGHSHVYWYRQLPEEGLKFMVYLQKENIIDESGMPKERFSAEFPKEGPSILRIQQVVRGDSAAYFCASSPGQGTNYGYTFGSGTRLTVV.

With respect to this clone: The read ends 3 residues shy of where the CDR3 ends; the end is completed using the germline J gene. The chain is built from TRBV19 and TRBJ2-1; 10 bases are shared with TRBD1. J lost 8 bases, V lost 5 bases, and 6 bases had no gene match. The CDR3 spans 14 residues. The germline CDR1 and CDR2 sequences are LNHDA and SQIVND (reference sequence). This chain's CDR3 is CASSPGQGGDEQFF. The sequenced CDR3 bases are TGTGCCAGTAGTCCTGGACAGGGGGGCGATGAG.

Note on this clone: Sequencing ends 3 residues short of the CDR3 end; the germline J gene provides the rest. The chain carries TRBV29-1 and TRBJ1-2, with D possibly matching TRBD1 (6 bases). The germline gives CDR1 SQVTM, CDR2 ANQGSEA. Deletions cut 4 bases from V and 4 bases from J, with 13 bases between. The CDR3 sequence is 13 residues long. This CDR3 reads CSVGDGGLYGYTF. Incomplete CDR3 DNA: TGCAGCGTTGGGGATGGGGGCCTCTATGGC. Drawing the rest from reference TRBV29-1 and TRBJ1-2, the complete variable domain is SAVISQKPSRDICQRGTSLTIQCQVDSQVTMMFWYRQQPGQSLTLIATANQGSEATYESGFVIDKFPISRPNLTFSTLTVSNMSPEDSSIYLCSVGDGGLYGYTFGSGTRLTVV.

In the case of this clone: Sequencing ends 3 residues short of the CDR3 end; the germline J gene provides the rest. Other DNA sequences within the sample encode an identical CDR3. V gene TRBV18 combines with J gene TRBJ1-1, with unresolved D. There are 13 residues in the CDR3. The germline V and J ends were trimmed by 6 bases and 5 bases, with 13 bases remaining between them. Germline V gene sequence: CDR1 KGHSH, CDR2 LQKENI. CDR3 DNA (partial): TGTGCCAGCTCCCCGGCGGGGAATACTGAA. This sequence encodes CASSPAGNTE. The full CDR3 is CASSPAGNTEAFF.

Notes on this clone: The read terminates 3 residues ahead of where the CDR3 ends, so the germline J gene completes it. V gene TRBV20-1 combines with J gene TRBJ2-2, with 11 nucleotides matching TRBD1. CDR1 is DFQATT, CDR2 SNEGSKA, per germline (reference sequence). The CDR3 is 14 amino acids. V lost 5 bases to trimming and J lost 4 bases; unmatched junction nucleotides: 3. CDR3 region: CSAGTGGTTGELFF. The CDR3 bases that were read are TGCAGTGCTGGGACAGGGGGAACCACCGGGGAG.

About this clone: The read gets to within 3 residues of the CDR3 end, and the germline J gene fills in the rest. The V call is TRBV19, the J call TRBJ2-5; TRBD1 is a possible D gene (5 bases). CDR1 LNHDA and CDR2 SQIVND come from the germline V gene (reference sequence). The germline V and J ends were trimmed by 4 bases and 2 bases, with 17 bases remaining between them. This CDR3 is built from 16 residues. The sequenced CDR3 bases are TGTGCCAGTAGTAAGACATCCCTCAGGGTACAAGAGACC. Its translation: CASSKTSLRVQET. The CDR3, in full, reads CASSKTSLRVQETQYF.

Notes on this clone: The sequence runs out 3 residues before the end of the CDR3; the remainder is reconstructed from the germline J gene. The chain recombines TRBV20-1 with TRBJ2-1, with D possibly matching TRBD1 (6 bases). V lost 6 bases, J lost 0 bases, and 18 bases lay in between. In germline, CDR1 is DFQATT, CDR2 SNEGSKA (reference sequence). This CDR3 has 16 amino acids. CDR3: CSAKGFTGSSYNEQFF. Incomplete CDR3 DNA: TGCAGTGCAAAGGGGTTCACAGGGAGCTCCTACAATGAG.

A word on this clone: The CDR3 extends 3 residues past the end of the read, so its final part is completed from the germline J gene. The rearrangement joins TRBV14 to TRBJ2-2; 10 bases line up with TRBD1. The CDR3 consists of 15 residues. Germline V CDR1 and CDR2: SGHDN, FVKESK. V lost 3 bases, J lost 3 bases, and 1 base stayed unmatched. Partial CDR3 DNA: TGTGCCAGCAGCCAGGGACAGGGGTACACCGGGGAG. Translation: CASSQGQGYTGE. The entire CDR3 sequence reads CASSQGQGYTGELFF.

Points on this clone: The read gets to within 3 residues of the CDR3 end, and the germline J gene fills in the rest. The V and J genes are TRBV2 and TRBJ1-1; tentatively, D is TRBD1 (5 bases). The CDR3 totals 12 residues. Looked up from germline, CDR1 is SNHLY and CDR2 is FYNNEI. CDR3 sequence reads: CASGETYREAFF. CDR3 DNA (partial): TGTGCCAGCGGGGAGACTTACAGGGAA.

As regards this clone: The CDR3 end is not reached by the read, which stops 3 residues before it; the germline J gene fills it in. V usage is TRBV11-1 and J usage is TRBJ2-5; TRBD1 is a possible D gene (5 bases). The CDR3 consists of 13 residues. Germline V gene sequence: CDR1 SGHAT, CDR2 FQDESV (reference sequence). The V end was cut by 7 bases, the J end by 4 bases, with 13 bases between. CDR3 DNA (partial): TGTGCCAGCACTACAGGTTATGGAGAGACC. Protein product: CASTTGYGET. The full-length CDR3 reads as CASTTGYGETQYF.

A word on this clone: The read stops 3 residues short of the end of the CDR3; the missing end is completed from the germline J gene. This chain joins TRBV5-1 and TRBJ1-1; TRBD1 matches at 9 bases. The CDR3 length is 14 residues. Germline CDR1 and CDR2: SGHRS and YFSETQ. The CDR3: CASSLFGTGTGAFF. Incomplete CDR3 DNA: TGCGCCAGCAGCCTATTCGGGACAGGGACAGGA.